A single TCR beta chain is shown here with its context. There is no known antigen for this receptor. No base qualities exist here, and no much larger clone lies one base off it. The data stem from a study of cytomegalovirus exposure and HLA in healthy donors listed by TCRdb under 2017. About the investigation overall: In an earlier analysis of approximately 500 of the donors, 276 Gb of sequence data and 95 million to 130 million unique TCR beta sequences from 150 million to 200 million T cells were reported. Roughly 300 gigabases of sequencing data and 78 million or so unique TCR sequences were included in an early release covering roughly 600 HLA-typed donors. Among the roughly 370 genotyped donors, around 81% belonged to the genetic ancestry cluster associated with self-reported Caucasian donors. The study aimed to test whether signatures of past pathogen exposure could be identified by cataloging public T cell receptors. Using immunosequencing, the study profiled T cell repertoires from 500 to 800 subjects and related those repertoires to cytomegalovirus serostatus. Besides the first cohort of approximately 670 subjects, a separate validation cohort made up of 120 different subjects was used. To predict cytomegalovirus infection status, the study combined high-throughput TCR immunosequencing, statistical association of individual TCRs with disease status, and machine learning. In a later analysis, previously published TCR beta repertoires from 670 or so donors were re-analyzed and high-resolution HLA genotyping was added so that TCR occurrence patterns could be studied. The later analysis used no new phenotypic data to find candidate immune exposures, relying instead on TCR beta sequences and their occurrence across donors. In an earlier analysis of about 590 of the donors, high-throughput TCR beta sequencing was used to judge whether each TCR beta V gene segment behaved as functional or pseudogenic. Donor age, sex, ethnicity and CMV serostatus were compiled alongside the repertoire data. A later genetic analysis took genome-wide SNP genotypes for about 65% of the roughly 670 donors and used that subset as a discovery cohort. Every discovery cohort repertoire had been produced on one sequencing platform. Both class I and class II loci were covered by HLA typing, at four-digit resolution. The number of donors typed differed by locus, with about 629-630 for A, B, C, DRB1 and DQB1, 522 for DQA1, about 610 for DPA1, and over 400 for DPB1. Roughly 5 DR-DQ haplotypes were handled as single units for association and clustering because linkage in the cohort was strong. On average, about 200,000 unique TCR beta nucleotide sequences were sequenced per donor among a few hundred genotyped donors of the cohort, with 15% to 20% of those sequences being non-productive.

Study-wide findings and limitations: A later genetic analysis associated a missense DCLRE1C variant with V-gene and J-gene trimming of TCR beta chains, and an independent cohort replicated the association. When HLA alleles, especially DR and DQ, strongly co-occurred, TCR associations were difficult to assign to individual alleles. Correlated functional status among segregating V segments might be attributable to linkage disequilibrium, but an unknown experimental factor could not be ruled out. Compared with equally common non-associated chains, HLA-associated TCR beta chains in a later analysis were more clonally expanded and had lower generation probabilities. At a false discovery rate of 0.05, a later analysis linked about 17,000 TCR beta sequences to specific HLA alleles. A further reported finding was that TCR beta sequences accurately predicted the HLA-A and HLA-B alleles for most subjects in the first cohort. In both the original and validation cohorts, the classifier was reported to diagnose cytomegalovirus status with high specificity and sensitivity. In this cohort, only TCR beta chains were sequenced, and detectable features were limited by the absence of alpha or paired-chain data. Because HLA typing was missing for some donors at each locus, association tests included only the typed subset. Because counts were too low, seventeen rarely observed V segments, including chromosome 9 orphons, were left out of the earlier analysis of 587 of the donors. In a later analysis, several top co-occurrence clusters were reported to appear linked to parvovirus B19, influenza, CMV and Epstein-Barr virus. In a later analysis, most CMV-associated TCR beta chains were found to appear HLA-restricted, with HLA associations seemingly driven largely by CMV exposure. The authors suggested that the approach could potentially be generalized to other disease states and immunological phenotypes. A cluster of highly shared sequence variants was judged likely to represent a technical artifact of the sequencing pipeline. In a later analysis, the rate of TCR association differed among HLA loci, with DRB1 alleles having the most associated TCRs and HLA-C alleles having the fewest. The 87-base-pair reads could not distinguish some IMGT-functional V segments, including TRBV6-2 and TRBV6-3, so those segments were excluded. In the study, approximately 160 TCR beta chains were listed as associated with cytomegalovirus. In vitro tests confirmed that three of the cytomegalovirus-associated TCR beta chains recognize cytomegalovirus antigens. In a later genetic analysis, fewer N-insertions in productive TCRs were reported among donors in an Asian-associated ancestry cluster than the roughly 700-donor mean. Presence/absence analyses assumed roughly uniform sequencing depth across donors, an assumption that may not hold. Broadly in line with IMGT annotations, most TCR beta V segments showed up in productive rearrangements about 87% or about 30% of the time in an earlier analysis of 450 to 600 of the donors. For the cohort, immune exposure information was limited to CMV serostatus. Across donors, most TCR sequences were observed very rarely, whereas some public TCRs were present in many individuals.

The cohort was made up of about 670 healthy bone marrow donors. All cohort members were sampled while nominally healthy, although unrecorded immune exposures were likely present. The donor tested CMV seronegative and was one of the 352 seronegative cohort members. A peripheral blood sample was provided by each donor, and peripheral blood mononuclear cells were used for TCR beta sequencing. Genomic DNA extraction from the blood cell samples was performed with the Qiagen DNeasy Blood Extraction Kit. Receptors were amplified or captured by the immunoSEQ multiplex PCR assay. The multiplex PCR relied on a mix of 60 forward primers for TCR Vbeta segments and 13 reverse primers for TCR Jbeta segments. The CDR3 region of rearranged TCR beta genes was amplified from genomic DNA with a multiplex PCR assay. The amplified TCR beta libraries were sequenced on the Illumina HiSeq System as 87-base-pair reads. On the authors' methods: In a later analysis, approximately 74 million unique TCR beta chains were counted across the approximately 620 repertoires, and approximately 11 million of these chains were shared by at least two donors. Raw reads were error-corrected and collapsed into unique sequences by a nearest-neighbor algorithm in which closely related sequences were merged to remove PCR and sequencing errors. Alignment of CDR3 sequences to IMGT reference sequences was used to assign V, D and J gene segments. For a sequence to be retained, at least a six-nucleotide match to both a V gene segment and a J gene segment was required. A rearrangement was called productive if the CDR3 had no stop codons and remained in frame with V and J, and every other rearrangement was called non-productive. CDR3 was defined according to IMGT convention as the region running from the second conserved V-encoded cysteine to the conserved J-encoded phenylalanine. The earlier analysis of about 530 of the donors excluded any sequence lacking an unambiguous match to a single V gene segment. An earlier analysis of a few hundred of the donors called V segments functional above 56.7% productive rearrangements and segregating when the between-donor standard deviation exceeded 5%. A statistical classification framework was developed to diagnose cytomegalovirus status using the catalog of TCR beta chain sequences. V and J gene assignment, in a later analysis, came from comparing TCR nucleotide sequences with IMGT/GENE-DB human TR gene sequences. A later analysis assigned CDR3 sequences and most-parsimonious VDJ recombination scenarios with the TCRdist pipeline. In a later analysis, every TCR beta chain was defined by the combination of its CDR3 amino acid sequence and its V-gene family, and reads without a unique V-gene family were dropped. A later analysis removed 500 to 650 highly shared, low-generation-probability nucleotide sequences to deal with suspected cross-contamination and a sequencing artifact. For each public chain, a later analysis derived a clonal expansion index from normalized ranks of inferred template counts within each repertoire. In a later analysis, generation probabilities were computed using a VDJ recombination model fitted to out-of-frame rearrangements, and the results were checked against IGoR. A later analysis scored TCR-TCR, TCR-HLA and TCR-CMV co-occurrence with hypergeometric tests, applying a repertoire-size bias correction to TCR pairs. False discovery rates were estimated in a later analysis by permuting HLA or CMV assignments 20 times. In a later analysis, co-occurring TCRs were grouped with DBSCAN, and TCRdist sequence similarity was added when clustering was performed within HLA-allele-positive subsets. Co-occurrence clustering excluded repertoires with fewer than 30,000 or more than 120,000 public chains, plus five with anomalous nucleotide sharing. Entries here come from immuneACCESS through TCRdb and include only in-frame sequences with V and J called. Some clones fail to appear in such tables; in the studies checked, an unresolved V gene covers under half of the shortfall, and the cause of the remainder is unknown. V and J calls and clone size are copied from that table; D and trimming were computed from the DNA. This sample lists around 150,000 clones; around 59% were detected once. About 1.8% of the sample is taken by the ten largest.

CDR1 and CDR2 are read off the germline V gene (reference sequence) as SGHNT and YYREEE. V drops 0 bases and J drops 7 bases, leaving 8 bases in between. CDR3 length: 14 amino acids, cysteine to phenylalanine. Of all the DNA, just the CDR3 is kept, 42 bases in frame from base 1. This clonotype was sampled from a male donor in good health and CMV-seronegative. This chain is built from TRBV5-4 and TRBJ1-6; tentative D gene TRBD1, with 6 bases matching. The sequenced sample consisted of PBMCs. The nucleotides read TGTGCCAGCAGCTTGGTTCAGGGGAATTCACCCCTCCACTTT. Its product reads: CASSLVQGNSPLHF. The entire variable domain, with the stretches around the CDR3 drawn from the reference TRBV5-4 and TRBJ1-6 proteins, is ETGVTQSPTHLIKTRGQQVTLRCSSQSGHNTVSWYQQALGQGPQFIFQYYREEENGRGNFPPRFSGLQFPNYSSELNVNALELDDSALYLCASSLVQGNSPLHFGNGTRLTVT.